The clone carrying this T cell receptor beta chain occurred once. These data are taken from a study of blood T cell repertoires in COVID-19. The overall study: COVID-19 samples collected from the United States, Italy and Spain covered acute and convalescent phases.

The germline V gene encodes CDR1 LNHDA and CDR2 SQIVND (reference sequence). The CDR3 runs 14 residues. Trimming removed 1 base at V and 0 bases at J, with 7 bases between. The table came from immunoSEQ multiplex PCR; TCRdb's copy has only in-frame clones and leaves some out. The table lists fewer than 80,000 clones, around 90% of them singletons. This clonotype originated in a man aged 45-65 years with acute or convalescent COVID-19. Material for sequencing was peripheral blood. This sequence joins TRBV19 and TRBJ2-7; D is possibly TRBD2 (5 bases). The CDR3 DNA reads TGTGCCAGTAGTATAGGGACTGACTCCTACGAGCAGTACTTC. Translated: CASSIGTDSYEQYF.